This T cell receptor beta chain was documented in a study of CD4 and CD8 cells across lung adenocarcinoma regions listed by TCRdb under 2018. Describing the broader study: The study compared tumor centers with tumor margins to examine intratumor heterogeneity of the T cell receptor repertoire.

Judged by its sample share, this clonotype qualifies as large (0.1 to 1%). Its antigen target is currently unknown. No base quality information exists; no much larger clone differs at one position. CDR1 and CDR2, looked up from the germline V gene, are SGHTA and FQGNSA. Spanning cysteine to phenylalanine, the CDR3 consists of 14 amino acids. The retained sequence is limited to the CDR3, 42 bases, with the frame set at the first base. V trim: 6 bases; J trim: 9 bases; unmatched bases: 11. Donors were patients with localized lung adenocarcinoma, a subtype of non-small cell lung cancer. These samples came from the centers of localized lung adenocarcinomas. CD4+ T cells from tumor tissue were profiled separately from CD8+ T cells for TCR repertoire analysis. Library preparation was by PCR. The sequencing machine was a HiSeq X Ten. The public reads were reprocessed in TCRdb via fastp at Q25 and MiXCR, keeping in-frame beta chains. Rows with one shared CDR3 protein collapse into an entry with the most common genes and DNA. This sample lists fewer than 7,000 distinct CDR3 sequences; less than 55% were detected once. The ten largest account for under 35% of the sample.

This sequence originates from a female donor with lung adenocarcinoma. The CD4 and CD8 labels of this study may be unreliable. Sequencing was done on a sample of CD4+ T cells from the center of a lung tumor. The sample's cell subset or site label, in plain terms: tumor center region. The receptor chain draws on TRBV7-2 and TRBJ2-1, and 7 junctional nucleotides match TRBD1. The nucleotide sequence reads as follows: TGTGCCAGCAGACCGCAACTAGGACAGGTTGAGCAGTTCTTC. This encodes CASRPQLGQVEQFF.